This T cell receptor beta chain was obtained from a study of blood T cell repertoires in COVID-19. Study summary: COVID-19 samples collected from the United States, Italy and Spain covered acute and convalescent phases. Sample material is recorded as cDNA or gDNA derived from T cells, B-cell-depleted T cells, or PBMCs.

CDR1 and CDR2 from the germline V gene are MNHEY and SVGAGI. The length of the CDR3 is 16 residues. Trimming left V 0 bases short and J 2 bases short, with 11 bases between. In the original workflow: Scientists estimated how many nucleated cells there were by amplifying reference gene primers. The method was immunoSEQ multiplex PCR; TCRdb's version includes in-frame clones alone and lacks a portion of them. That table is the source of V, J and clone size, and D and trimming were worked out from the DNA. This sample yields under 200,000 clones, of which under 90% are seen a single time; approximately 15% belongs to the top ten.

The V gene is TRBV6-5, the J gene TRBJ1-3; maybe TRBD1 (6 bases). Sequencing was performed on peripheral blood. This TCR was sampled from a man younger than 45 with active or convalescent COVID-19. The CDR3, as DNA: TGTGCCAGCAGTTACTCCTTCGGACAGCCTGGAAACACCATATATTTT. Translated, it gives CASSYSFGQPGNTIYF.